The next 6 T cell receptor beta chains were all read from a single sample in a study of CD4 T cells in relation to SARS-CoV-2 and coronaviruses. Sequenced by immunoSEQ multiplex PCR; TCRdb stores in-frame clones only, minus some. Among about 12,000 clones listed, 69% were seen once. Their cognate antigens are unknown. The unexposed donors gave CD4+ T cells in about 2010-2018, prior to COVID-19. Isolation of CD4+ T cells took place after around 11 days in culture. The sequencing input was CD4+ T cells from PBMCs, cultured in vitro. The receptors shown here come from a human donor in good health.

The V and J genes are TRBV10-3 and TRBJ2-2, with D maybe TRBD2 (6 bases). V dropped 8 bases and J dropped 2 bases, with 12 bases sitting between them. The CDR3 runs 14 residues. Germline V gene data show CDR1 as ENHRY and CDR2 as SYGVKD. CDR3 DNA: TGTGCCATCCAGCACGCGGGAAACACCGGGGAGCTGTTTTTT. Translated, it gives CAIQHAGNTGELFF.

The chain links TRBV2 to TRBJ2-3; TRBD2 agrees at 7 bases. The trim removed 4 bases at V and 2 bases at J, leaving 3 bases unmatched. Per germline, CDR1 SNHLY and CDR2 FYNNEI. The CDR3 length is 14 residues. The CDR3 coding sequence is TGTGCCAGCAGTGTTAGCGGGTTCACAGATACGCAGTATTTT. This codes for CASSVSGFTDTQYF.

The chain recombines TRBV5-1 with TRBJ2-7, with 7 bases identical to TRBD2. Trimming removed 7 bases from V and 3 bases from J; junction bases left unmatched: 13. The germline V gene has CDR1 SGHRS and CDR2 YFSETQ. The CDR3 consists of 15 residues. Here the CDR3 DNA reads TGCGCCAGCGGGGCTCGGGGCGGGAGTGGCTACGAGCAGTACTTC. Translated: CASGARGGSGYEQYF.

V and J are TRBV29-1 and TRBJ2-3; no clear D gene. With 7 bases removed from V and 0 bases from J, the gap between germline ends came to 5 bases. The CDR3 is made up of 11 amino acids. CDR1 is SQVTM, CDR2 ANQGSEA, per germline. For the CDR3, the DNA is TGCAGCGGACGGAGCACAGATACGCAGTATTTT. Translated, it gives CSGRSTDTQYF.

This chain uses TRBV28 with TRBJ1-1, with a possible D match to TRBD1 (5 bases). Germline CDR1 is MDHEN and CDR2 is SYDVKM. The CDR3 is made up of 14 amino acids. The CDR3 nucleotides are TGTGTTATGGAACGGGACGGACTGAACACTGAAGCTTTCTTT. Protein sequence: CVMERDGLNTEAFF.

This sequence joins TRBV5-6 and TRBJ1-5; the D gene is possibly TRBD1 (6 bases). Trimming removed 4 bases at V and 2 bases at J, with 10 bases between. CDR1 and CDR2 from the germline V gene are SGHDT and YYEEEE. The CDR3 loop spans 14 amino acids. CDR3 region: CASSTNRGNQPQHF. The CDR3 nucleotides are TGTGCCAGCAGCACCAACAGGGGCAATCAGCCCCAGCATTTT.